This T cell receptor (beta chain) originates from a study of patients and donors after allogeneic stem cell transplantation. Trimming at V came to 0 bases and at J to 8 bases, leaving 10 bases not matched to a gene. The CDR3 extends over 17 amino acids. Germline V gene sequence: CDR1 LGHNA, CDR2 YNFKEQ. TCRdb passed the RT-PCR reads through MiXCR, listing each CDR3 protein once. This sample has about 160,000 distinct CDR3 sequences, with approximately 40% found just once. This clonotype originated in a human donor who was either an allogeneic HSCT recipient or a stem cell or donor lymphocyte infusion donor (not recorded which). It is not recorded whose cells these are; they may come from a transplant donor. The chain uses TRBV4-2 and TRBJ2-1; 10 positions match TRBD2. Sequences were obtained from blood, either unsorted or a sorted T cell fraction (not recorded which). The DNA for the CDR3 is TGTGCCAGCAGCCAAGAGCTAGCGGGGGCTACGATCGATGAGCAGTTCTTC. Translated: CASSQELAGATIDEQFF.